Sequencing of this T cell receptor beta chain was carried out in a study of read filtering for tumor transcriptome and immune sequencing. This library used approximately 370 ng RNA and molecular barcoded adaptors spanning alpha/delta and beta/gamma chains. TCRdb reprocessed the reads with MiXCR, giving one entry per CDR3 protein. Altogether about 38,000 distinct CDR3 sequences are present, approximately 15% being singletons, with the ten largest covering roughly 18%. Looked up from germline, CDR1 is SEHNR and CDR2 is FQNEAQ (reference sequence). Trimming cost V 1 base and J 9 bases, with 13 bases left between them. This CDR3 comprises 15 residues. To note about this clonotype: The antigen is not known. This CDR3 is missing its conserved last phenylalanine or tryptophan, likely due to a read error.

Findings of the study overall: Even smaller IR-seq throughput identified most shared clonotypes.

The gene calls are TRBV7-9 and TRBJ1-6; maybe TRBD1 (6 bases). Sequencing input: a population of CD138-negative cells sorted from bone marrow. This sequence originates from a donor at least 40 years old with multiple myeloma. This CDR3 is CASSLEQGSSSPLHL. The CDR3 nucleotides are TGTGCCAGCAGCTTAGAACAGGGATCAAGTTCACCCCTCCACCTT.